This T cell receptor (beta chain) was observed in a study of T-cell memory formation after mild COVID-19. TCRdb redid the calling of the 5' RACE reads with MiXCR, one entry per CDR3 protein. The sample has 100,000 to 130,000 distinct CDR3 sequences; over 15% are singletons. The specimen sequenced was PBMCs or a T cell subset sorted from them (not recorded which). The origin of this receptor is a man aged 18 to 35 who had mild COVID-19 (a few samples of this study predate the infection). Cell type and time point are not known.

CDR3 amino acids: CASSQRGRDTEAFF. The CDR3 DNA sequence: TGTGCCAGCAGCCAAAGGGGCCGGGACACTGAAGCTTTCTTT. The V call is TRBV3-1, the J call TRBJ1-1, with a weak D call TRBD1 (5 bases). Germline CDR1 reads LGHDT; CDR2 reads YNNKEL (reference sequence). This CDR3 is 14 amino acids long. Trimming stripped 2 bases from V and 3 bases from J, with 10 bases between.